The rows below give T cell receptor beta chains drawn from one sample of a study of OX40 agonist ivuxolimab in advanced cancers. Libraries were prepared by immunoSEQ multiplex PCR; TCRdb keeps only in-frame clonotypes and omits some of them. The table lists around 38,000 clones, 78% of them singletons. Source: CD4+ or CD8+ T cells sorted from blood, taken in a trial of the OX40 agonist ivuxolimab. The receptors shown here come from an adult with an advanced solid tumor such as melanoma, head and neck, liver or kidney cancer. Each CDR3 is given with its conserved first and last residue. A D gene is named only where the DNA matches it firmly. Size is omitted from some rows. Given values are once, few, many or a class for expanded clones.

CDR3: CASSQEVRRGNYGYIF
DNA: TGTGCCAGCAGCCAAGAAGTCCGACGGGGTAACTATGGCTACATCTTC
length: 16
size: .
V: TRBV4-2
J: TRBJ1-2
D: .

CDR3: CASSPGAGGSQETQYF
DNA: TGTGCCAGCAGCCCAGGGGCGGGGGGGAGCCAAGAGACCCAGTACTTC
length: 16
size: .
V: TRBV7-3
J: TRBJ2-5
D: TRBD2

CDR3: CASSRSHNLDQPQHF
DNA: TGTGCCAGCAGTCGGTCCCATAATTTGGATCAGCCCCAGCATTTT
length: 15
size: .
V: TRBV2
J: TRBJ1-5
D: .

CDR3: CASSDEGMRGYTF
DNA: TGTGCCAGCAGTGATGAGGGGATGAGGGGCTACACCTTC
length: 13
size: .
V: TRBV6-1
J: TRBJ1-2
D: .

CDR3: CASSGGMGTQYF
DNA: TGCGCCAGCAGCGGTGGGATGGGTACGCAGTATTTT
length: 12
size: .
V: TRBV10-1
J: TRBJ2-3
D: .

CDR3: CASSPGVYNEQFF
DNA: TGTGCCAGCAGTCCGGGGGTATACAATGAGCAGTTCTTC
length: 13
size: once
V: TRBV28
J: TRBJ2-1
D: .

CDR3: CASSWGTGSRETQYF
DNA: TGTGCCAGCAGCTGGGGGACGGGAAGTAGGGAGACCCAGTACTTC
length: 15
size: few
V: TRBV11-2
J: TRBJ2-5
D: .

CDR3: CATSRPPPDTQYF
DNA: TGTGCCACCAGCAGACCGCCCCCAGATACGCAGTATTTT
length: 13
size: .
V: TRBV15
J: TRBJ2-3
D: .

CDR3: CASSQDRGTQYF
DNA: TGCGCCAGCAGCCAGGATCGGGGTACGCAGTATTTT
length: 12
size: once
V: TRBV4-1
J: TRBJ2-3
D: .

CDR3: CASSLKQTSTDTQYF
DNA: TGTGCCAGCAGCTTAAAACAGACTAGCACAGATACGCAGTATTTT
length: 15
size: .
V: TRBV11-3
J: TRBJ2-3
D: .

CDR3: CASSEFGNYGYTF
DNA: TGTGCCAGCAGTGAATTCGGGAACTATGGCTACACCTTC
length: 13
size: medium-sized
V: TRBV25-1
J: TRBJ1-2
D: .

CDR3: CASSPRQIAYEQYF
DNA: TGTGCCAGCAGCCCGCGACAGATCGCCTACGAGCAGTACTTC
length: 14
size: .
V: TRBV27
J: TRBJ2-7
D: .

CDR3: CASSLAGQGETQYF
DNA: TGCGCCAGCAGCTTAGCGGGGCAAGGGGAGACCCAGTACTTC
length: 14
size: .
V: TRBV5-1
J: TRBJ2-5
D: TRBD2

CDR3: CASSTGPYGYTF
DNA: TGTGCCAGTAGTACGGGCCCTTATGGCTACACCTTC
length: 12
size: .
V: TRBV19
J: TRBJ1-2
D: .

CDR3: CASRLTPISTYEQYF
DNA: TGTGCCAGCAGGTTGACCCCCATAAGCACCTACGAGCAGTACTTC
length: 15
size: once
V: TRBV27
J: TRBJ2-7
D: .

CDR3: CASSVFTDFTEAFF
DNA: TGTGCCAGCAGCGTATTCACAGACTTCACTGAAGCTTTCTTT
length: 14
size: .
V: TRBV9
J: TRBJ1-1
D: .

CDR3: CASSPWDRAYEQYF
DNA: TGTGCCAGCAGCCCGTGGGACAGAGCCTACGAGCAGTACTTC
length: 14
size: .
V: TRBV5-6
J: TRBJ2-7
D: TRBD1

CDR3: CASMSLGGARFGEKLFF
DNA: TGTGCCAGCATGAGTTTAGGGGGGGCGCGTTTTGGTGAAAAACTGTTTTTT
length: 17
size: .
V: TRBV27
J: TRBJ1-4
D: .

CDR3: CASTIGPDRGYTF
DNA: TGTGCCAGCACTATAGGACCGGACCGCGGCTACACCTTC
length: 13
size: .
V: TRBV6-1
J: TRBJ1-2
D: .

CDR3: CASSGRGDTQYF
DNA: TGTGCCAGCTCCGGGAGGGGAGATACGCAGTATTTT
length: 12
size: .
V: TRBV5-5
J: TRBJ2-3
D: TRBD2

CDR3: CASSMGPHSSYEQYF
DNA: TGTGCCAGTAGTATGGGACCGCATAGCTCCTACGAGCAGTACTTC
length: 15
size: .
V: TRBV19
J: TRBJ2-7
D: .

CDR3: CASSQTGDYGYTF
DNA: TGCGCCAGCAGCCAAACAGGGGACTATGGCTACACCTTC
length: 13
size: .
V: TRBV5-1
J: TRBJ1-2
D: TRBD1

CDR3: CASSLDLGGTYGYTF
DNA: TGTGCCAGCAGCTTAGATCTGGGAGGTACCTATGGCTACACCTTC
length: 15
size: .
V: TRBV11-2
J: TRBJ1-2
D: .

CDR3: CASSGQGLAGETQYF
DNA: TGTGCCAGCAGCGGCCAGGGACTAGCGGGGGAGACCCAGTACTTC
length: 15
size: .
V: TRBV7-2
J: TRBJ2-5
D: TRBD2

CDR3: CACLPWGRGLQGYGYTF
DNA: TGTGCCTGCCTTCCTTGGGGGCGGGGGCTGCAGGGCTATGGCTACACCTTC
length: 17
size: .
V: TRBV30
J: TRBJ1-2
D: .

CDR3: CASSLGGSLDTQYF
DNA: TGTGCCAGCAGCTTAGGTGGGAGTCTAGATACGCAGTATTTT
length: 14
size: .
V: TRBV7-9
J: TRBJ2-3
D: .

CDR3: CASSTGTGYEQYF
DNA: TGTGCCAGTAGTACCGGGACAGGCTACGAGCAGTACTTC
length: 13
size: .
V: TRBV19
J: TRBJ2-7
D: TRBD1

CDR3: CASVEGASETQYF
DNA: TGTGCTAGTGTTGAAGGGGCTAGCGAGACCCAGTACTTC
length: 13
size: .
V: TRBV12-5
J: TRBJ2-5
D: .

CDR3: CASSVRRDSSKETQYF
DNA: TGTGCCAGCAGCGTCCGGAGGGACAGTTCGAAGGAGACCCAGTACTTC
length: 16
size: once
V: TRBV9
J: TRBJ2-5
D: .

CDR3: CASSKAQKVLAKNIQYF
DNA: TGTGCCAGCAGCAAAGCCCAAAAGGTTCTAGCCAAAAACATTCAGTACTTC
length: 17
size: once
V: TRBV21-1
J: TRBJ2-4
D: .

CDR3: CASSPSGWSNEKLFF
DNA: TGTGCCAGCAGCCCGAGCGGTTGGTCTAATGAAAAACTGTTTTTT
length: 15
size: few
V: TRBV14
J: TRBJ1-4
D: .

CDR3: CASSLGATGIGYTF
DNA: TGTGCCAGCAGCTTGGGAGCGACGGGTATAGGCTACACCTTC
length: 14
size: .
V: TRBV5-4
J: TRBJ1-2
D: .

CDR3: CASSLWTSSTDTQYF
DNA: TGTGCCAGCAGCTTATGGACTAGCTCAACAGATACGCAGTATTTT
length: 15
size: .
V: TRBV11-2
J: TRBJ2-3
D: TRBD2

CDR3: CASSVEGSVGEQYF
DNA: TGTGCCAGCAGCGTAGAGGGGAGTGTCGGCGAGCAGTACTTC
length: 14
size: .
V: TRBV9
J: TRBJ2-7
D: .

CDR3: CASRGEGDQPQHF
DNA: TGTGCCAGCAGGGGCGAGGGGGACCAGCCCCAGCATTTT
length: 13
size: .
V: TRBV7-8
J: TRBJ1-5
D: .

CDR3: CASSLAQGSSDTQYF
DNA: TGCGCCAGCAGCTTGGCTCAGGGCTCGTCCGATACGCAGTATTTT
length: 15
size: .
V: TRBV5-1
J: TRBJ2-3
D: .

CDR3: CASSKSGLILTNQPQHF
DNA: TGTGCCAGCAGCAAATCCGGCCTCATACTAACGAATCAGCCCCAGCATTTT
length: 17
size: few
V: TRBV21-1
J: TRBJ1-5
D: .

CDR3: CASSLGRTEADTQYF
DNA: TGTGCCAGCAGCTTAGGCCGGACAGAGGCAGATACGCAGTATTTT
length: 15
size: once
V: TRBV11-3
J: TRBJ2-3
D: .

CDR3: CASRKDRRTEAFF
DNA: TGTGCCAGCAGAAAAGACAGGAGGACTGAAGCTTTCTTT
length: 13
size: few
V: TRBV28
J: TRBJ1-1
D: .

CDR3: CASSLNTVSGANVLTF
DNA: TGTGCCAGCAGCTTAAATACGGTTTCTGGGGCCAACGTCCTGACTTTC
length: 16
size: .
V: TRBV7-6
J: TRBJ2-6
D: .

CDR3: CASSFGYGNTEAFF
DNA: TGTGCCAGCAGCTTTGGATACGGGAACACTGAAGCTTTCTTT
length: 14
size: once
V: TRBV11-2
J: TRBJ1-1
D: .

CDR3: CASKGTGSYEQYF
DNA: TGTGCCAGCAAGGGGACGGGCTCCTACGAGCAGTACTTC
length: 13
size: .
V: TRBV14
J: TRBJ2-7
D: .

CDR3: CASRAEDRGYQPQHF
DNA: TGTGCCAGCAGAGCCGAGGACAGGGGGTATCAGCCCCAGCATTTT
length: 15
size: once
V: TRBV28
J: TRBJ1-5
D: TRBD1

CDR3: CASSSGFLNTQYF
DNA: TGTGCCAGCAGCTCCGGTTTCCTGAATACGCAGTATTTT
length: 13
size: once
V: TRBV7-9
J: TRBJ2-3
D: .